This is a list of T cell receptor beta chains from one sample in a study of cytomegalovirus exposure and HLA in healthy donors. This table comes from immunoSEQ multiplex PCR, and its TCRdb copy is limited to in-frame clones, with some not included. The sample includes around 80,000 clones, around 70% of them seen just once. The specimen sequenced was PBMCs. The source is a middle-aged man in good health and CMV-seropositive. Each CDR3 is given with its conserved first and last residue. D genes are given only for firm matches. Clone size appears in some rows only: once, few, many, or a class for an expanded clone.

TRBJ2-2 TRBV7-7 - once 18 TGTGCCAGCAGCCCCCGACTGAGGGGGGGGCTGTACCCCGGGGAGCTGTTTTTT CASSPRLRGGLYPGELFF
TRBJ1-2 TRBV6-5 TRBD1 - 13 TGTGCCAGCAGCCCGACAGGGAAGGGAGGCTACACCTTC CASSPTGKGGYTF
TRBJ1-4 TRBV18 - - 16 TGTGCCAGCTCACCATCCTACGCGGAGACTAATGAAAAACTGTTTTTT CASSPSYAETNEKLFF
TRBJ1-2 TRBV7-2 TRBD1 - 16 TGTGCCAGCAGCTTAGTACAGGGGGCGCAAAACTATGGCTACACCTTC CASSLVQGAQNYGYTF
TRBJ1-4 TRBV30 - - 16 TGTGCCTGGAGGAACAATCCAGGGTTGGTGAATGAAAAACTGTTTTTT CAWRNNPGLVNEKLFF
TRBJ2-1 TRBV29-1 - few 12 TGCAGCGTTGAAGTTGCAGACAATGAGCAGTTCTTC CSVEVADNEQFF
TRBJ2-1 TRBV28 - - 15 TGTGCCAGCAGTACTAAAGGGGGCTCCTACAATGAGCAGTTCTTC CASSTKGGSYNEQFF
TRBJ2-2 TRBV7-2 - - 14 TGTGCCAGCAGCGCTGGACAGTACACCGGGGAGCTGTTTTTT CASSAGQYTGELFF
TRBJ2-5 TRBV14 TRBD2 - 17 TGTGCCAGCAGCCCGTGGAGACTAGCGGGGGGATTGGAGACCCAGTACTTC CASSPWRLAGGLETQYF
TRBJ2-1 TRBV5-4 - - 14 TGTGCCACCTCTTCGGCGCTAGCGAGAGATGAGCAGTTCTTC CATSSALARDEQFF
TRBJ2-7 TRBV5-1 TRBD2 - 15 TGCGCCAGCAGCTTGGCGGCTAGCGGTCCCTACGAGCAGTACTTC CASSLAASGPYEQYF
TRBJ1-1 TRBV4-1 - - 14 TGCGCCAGCAGCTATCGGACAGACAACACTGAAGCTTTCTTT CASSYRTDNTEAFF
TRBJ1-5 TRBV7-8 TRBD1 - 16 TGTGCCAGCAGCTTAGTGGTCTGGACAGGTAATCAGCCCCAGCATTTT CASSLVVWTGNQPQHF
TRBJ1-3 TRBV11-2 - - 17 TGTGCCAGCAGCTTAGACGGGACTGCATTATACGGAAACACCATATATTTT CASSLDGTALYGNTIYF
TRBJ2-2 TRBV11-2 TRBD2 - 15 TGTGCCAGCAGCGTTAGCGGGGGGGCAACCGGGGAGCTGTTTTTT CASSVSGGATGELFF
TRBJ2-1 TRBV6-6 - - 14 TGTGCCAGCAGTGACAGGAGCTCCTACAATGAGCAGTTCTTC CASSDRSSYNEQFF